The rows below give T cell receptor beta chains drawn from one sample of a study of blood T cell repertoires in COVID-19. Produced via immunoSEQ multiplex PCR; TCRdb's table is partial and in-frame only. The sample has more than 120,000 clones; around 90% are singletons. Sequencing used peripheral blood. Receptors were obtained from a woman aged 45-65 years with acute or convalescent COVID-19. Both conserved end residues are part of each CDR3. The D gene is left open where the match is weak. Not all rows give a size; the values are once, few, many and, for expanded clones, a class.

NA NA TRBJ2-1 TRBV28 CASQGYGNEQFF TGTGCCAGCCAGGGGTACGGGAATGAGCAGTTCTTC
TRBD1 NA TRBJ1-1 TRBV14 CASSHNRGVSSTEAFF TGTGCCAGCAGCCATAACAGGGGGGTCTCGAGCACTGAAGCTTTCTTT
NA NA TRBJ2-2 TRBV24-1 CATSDLQGSTGELFF TGTGCCACCAGTGATTTGCAGGGATCCACCGGGGAGCTGTTTTTT
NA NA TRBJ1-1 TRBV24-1 CATSDSGAGVNTEAFF TGTGCCACCAGTGATAGTGGGGCAGGAGTGAACACTGAAGCTTTCTTT
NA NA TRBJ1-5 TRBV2 CASSELYGYNQPQHF TGTGCCAGCAGTGAATTATACGGTTACAATCAGCCCCAGCATTTT
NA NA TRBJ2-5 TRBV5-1 CASSLTGLLETQYF TGCGCCAGCAGCTTAACAGGGCTCCTAGAGACCCAGTACTTC
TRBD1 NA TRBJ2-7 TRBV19 CASSAAGQGSYEQYF TGTGCCAGTAGTGCGGCGGGACAGGGTTCCTACGAGCAGTACTTC
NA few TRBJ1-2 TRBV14 CASSQDWGTNYGYTF TGTGCCAGCAGCCAAGATTGGGGCACAAACTATGGCTACACCTTC
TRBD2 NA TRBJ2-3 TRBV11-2 CASASGRLTDTQYF TGTGCCAGCGCTAGCGGGAGATTAACAGATACGCAGTATTTT
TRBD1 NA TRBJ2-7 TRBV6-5 CASSYPDRFYEQYF TGTGCCAGCAGTTACCCGGACAGGTTCTACGAGCAGTACTTC
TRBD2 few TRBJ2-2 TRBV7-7 CASSILAGANTGELFF TGTGCCAGCAGCATCCTAGCGGGGGCGAACACCGGGGAGCTGTTTTTT
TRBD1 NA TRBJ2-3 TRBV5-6 CASSLDGAGGLRQYF TGTGCCAGCAGCTTGGACGGGGCAGGGGGCCTTCGGCAGTATTTT
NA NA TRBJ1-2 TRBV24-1 CATSDPDRTYGYTF TGTGCCACCAGTGATCCCGACAGGACCTATGGCTACACCTTC
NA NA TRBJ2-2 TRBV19 CASSEWTGNTGELFF TGTGCCAGTAGTGAATGGACTGGGAACACCGGGGAGCTGTTTTTT
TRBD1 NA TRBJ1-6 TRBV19 CASTDRGLINSPLHF TGTGCCAGTACCGACAGGGGGCTCATTAATTCACCCCTCCACTTT
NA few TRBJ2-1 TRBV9 CASSPRGLGEQFF TGTGCCAGCAGCCCGCGGGGCCTCGGTGAGCAGTTCTTC
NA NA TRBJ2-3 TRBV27 CASTWERGTDTQYF TGTGCCAGCACCTGGGAGCGGGGCACAGATACGCAGTATTTT
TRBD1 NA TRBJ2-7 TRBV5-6 CASSPGTGGFPYEQYF TGTGCCAGCAGCCCGGGGACAGGGGGCTTCCCCTACGAGCAGTACTTC
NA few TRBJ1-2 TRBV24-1 CATSGEDAHYGYTF TGTGCCACCAGTGGAGAGGATGCCCACTATGGCTACACCTTC
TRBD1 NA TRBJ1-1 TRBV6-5 CASSRTGVGTEAFF TGTGCCAGCAGTAGGACAGGGGTTGGCACTGAAGCTTTCTTT
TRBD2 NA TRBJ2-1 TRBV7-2 CASSSGASGGAQYNEQFF TGTGCCAGCAGCTCGGGGGCTAGCGGGGGTGCCCAATACAATGAGCAGTTCTTC
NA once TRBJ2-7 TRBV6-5 CASSYARGPYEQYF TGTGCCAGCAGTTATGCCAGGGGACCCTACGAGCAGTACTTC
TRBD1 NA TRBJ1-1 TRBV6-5 CASSIDRVTYTEAFF TGTGCCAGCAGTATTGACAGGGTTACATACACTGAAGCTTTCTTT
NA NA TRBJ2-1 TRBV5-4 CASSRGFYNEQFF TGTGCCAGCAGCCGAGGGTTTTACAATGAGCAGTTCTTC
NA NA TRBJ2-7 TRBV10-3 CAISESMVRDEQYF TGTGCCATCAGTGAGTCGATGGTCAGGGACGAGCAGTACTTC
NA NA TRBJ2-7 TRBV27 CASSPGLNYEQYF TGTGCCAGCAGTCCAGGACTTAACTACGAGCAGTACTTC
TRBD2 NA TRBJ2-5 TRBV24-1 CATGPSGGGETQYF TGTGCCACCGGCCCTAGCGGGGGCGGTGAGACCCAGTACTTC
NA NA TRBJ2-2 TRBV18 CASSPSNANTGELFF TGTGCCAGCTCACCGAGTAACGCGAACACCGGGGAGCTGTTTTTT
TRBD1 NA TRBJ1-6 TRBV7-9 CASSLAMGRGSPLHF TGTGCCAGCAGCTTAGCGATGGGCAGGGGGTCACCCCTCCACTTT
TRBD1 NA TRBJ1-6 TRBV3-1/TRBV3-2 CASSQLQGSSYNSPLHF TGTGCCAGCAGCCAACTACAGGGGAGCTCCTATAATTCACCCCTCCACTTT
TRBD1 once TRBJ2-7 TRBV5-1 CASSGGQGFVGSYEQYF TGCGCCAGCAGCGGCGGACAGGGGTTCGTTGGCTCCTACGAGCAGTACTTC
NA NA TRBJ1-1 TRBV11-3 CASSLGLETEAFF TGTGCCAGCAGCTTAGGGTTAGAAACTGAAGCTTTCTTT
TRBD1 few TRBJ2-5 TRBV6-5 CASRPGQLSQYF TGTGCCAGCAGACCGGGACAGCTGTCCCAGTACTTC
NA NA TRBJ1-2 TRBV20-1 CSASGSDYGYTF TGCAGTGCTAGTGGGAGCGACTATGGCTACACCTTC
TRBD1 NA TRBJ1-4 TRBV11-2 CASSSTGGAGEKLFF TGTGCCAGCAGCTCCACAGGGGGCGCTGGTGAAAAACTGTTTTTT
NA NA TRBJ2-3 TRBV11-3 CASSSRGGAHTDTQYF TGTGCCAGCAGCTCGAGAGGGGGGGCACACACAGATACGCAGTATTTT
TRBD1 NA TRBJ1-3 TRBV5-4 CASRLLGQGSGNTIYF TGTGCCAGCAGACTATTAGGACAGGGCTCTGGAAACACCATATATTTT
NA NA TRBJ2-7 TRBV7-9 CASSLDSMAGSSYEQYF TGTGCCAGCAGCTTAGACTCTATGGCTGGGAGCTCCTACGAGCAGTACTTC
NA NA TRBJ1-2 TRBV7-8 CASSPAVSSPYGYTF TGTGCCAGCAGCCCCGCCGTCTCGAGCCCCTATGGCTACACCTTC
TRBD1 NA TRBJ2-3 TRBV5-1 CASSDRTGSTTDTQYF TGCGCCAGCAGCGACCGGACAGGTTCTACAACAGATACGCAGTATTTT
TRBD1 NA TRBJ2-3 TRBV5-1 CASSLETGEGDTQYF TGCGCCAGCAGCTTGGAGACAGGGGAAGGAGATACGCAGTATTTT
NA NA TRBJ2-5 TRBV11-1 CASSLGRQAKETQYF TGTGCCAGCAGCTTAGGGCGCCAGGCTAAAGAGACCCAGTACTTC
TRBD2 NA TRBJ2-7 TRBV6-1 CASSGQGLAAAYEQYF TGTGCCAGCAGTGGGCAGGGACTAGCGGCCGCCTACGAGCAGTACTTC
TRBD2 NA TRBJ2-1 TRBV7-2 CASSPFSGGGNEQFF TGTGCCAGCAGCCCTTTTAGCGGGGGCGGCAATGAGCAGTTCTTC
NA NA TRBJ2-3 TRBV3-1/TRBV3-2 CASSQGGGETDTQYF TGTGCCAGCAGCCAAGGGGGGGGCGAAACAGATACGCAGTATTTT
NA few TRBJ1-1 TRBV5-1 CASSFGQNTEAFF TGCGCCAGCAGCTTTGGACAGAACACTGAAGCTTTCTTT